This TCR beta chain was identified in a study of T cells expressing NK-cell markers. Synthesis of TCR beta cDNA relied on 5'RACE template switching carrying UMIs. TCRdb reprocessed the 5' RACE reads and keeps a single row for each CDR3 protein, giving no DNA. This sample contains about 430,000 distinct CDR3 sequences. In germline, CDR1 is LNHNV, CDR2 YYDKDF (reference sequence). This CDR3 has 17 amino acids. The sample comprised blood T cells: a sorted CD56 or NKG2C T cell subset, CD4+ or CD8+ T cells, or bulk PBMC T cells (not recorded which). This TCR was recovered from a woman aged 45-65 years in good health. The rearrangement links TRBV15 to TRBJ2-5; as DNA is missing, the TRBD1 call by TCRdb cannot be tested. CDR3 in amino acids: CATSRDLGTGRKETQYF.